The 23 T cell receptor beta chains below were found in one sample sequenced in a study of CD8 T cells in ankylosing spondylitis (dated by TCRdb to 2016 to 2017). Library construction relied on 5' RACE. TCRdb names Illumina HiSeq 2500 as the instrument used. TCRdb reanalyzed the raw reads on its own, using fastp at Q25 for trimming and MiXCR for clone calling, and kept in-frame beta chains. Rows are combined by CDR3 protein, so each entry shows the most common genes and DNA. In this sample the table shows around 220,000 distinct CDR3 sequences, 18% of which occur a single time. The top ten clones comprise about 42% of the sample. The antigens these receptors bind are not known. Overall study results and their limits: Blood from ankylosing spondylitis patients appeared to be characterized by a TCR beta motif composed of 7 to 9 highly homologous amino acid variants.

The sequenced sample was blood, either unsorted or a sorted T cell fraction (not recorded which). These receptors all come from a male donor with ankylosing spondylitis.

This clonotype was observed a few times. V gene TRBV7-6 combines with J gene TRBJ1-2; D perhaps matches TRBD1 (6 bases). V was cut by 0 bases and J by 2 bases, with 10 bases left in between. The CDR3 consists of 15 residues. CDR1 is SGHVS, CDR2 FNYEAQ, per germline. The DNA for the CDR3 is TGTGCCAGCAGCTTAGCGACAGGACTAAACTATGGCTACACCTTC. Encoded protein: CASSLATGLNYGYTF. Full variable domain (missing parts from reference TRBV7-6 and TRBJ1-2): GAGVSQSPRYKVTKRGQDVALRCDPISGHVSLYWYRQALGQGPEFLTYFNYEAQQDKSGLPNDRFSAERPEGSISTLTIQRTEQRDSAMYRCASSLATGLNYGYTFGSGTRLTVV.

The chain combines TRBV6-5 with TRBJ2-4; no firm D call. The V gene lost 2 bases and the J gene lost 9 bases, with 14 bases spanning the gap. Germline assignment: CDR1 MNHEY and CDR2 SVGAGI. CDR3 length: 14 amino acids. CDR3 in amino acids: CASSYPTEASIQYF. The CDR3 nucleotides are TGTGCCAGCAGTTACCCAACCGAGGCCAGCATTCAGTACTTC.

This clonotype was seen more than once but under ten times. The chain joins TRBV7-9 to TRBJ1-1; maybe TRBD1 (6 bases). V was shortened by 4 bases and J by 1 base, with 7 bases between the two germline ends. The germline V gene encodes CDR1 SEHNR and CDR2 FQNEAQ (reference sequence). This CDR3 region has 13 residues. CDR3 amino acids: CASSWTENTEAFF. The CDR3, as DNA: TGTGCCAGCAGCTGGACAGAGAACACTGAAGCTTTCTTT.

This clonotype has just a few counts. The chain recombines TRBV25-1 with TRBJ2-1, with a tentative D call TRBD2 (7 bases). The CDR3 length is 16 residues. The V and J ends lost 4 bases and 6 bases respectively, with 19 bases between them. Per germline, CDR1 MGHDK and CDR2 SYGVNS. CDR3 amino acids: CASSARGGGVFNEQFF. DNA for the CDR3: TGTGCCAGCAGTGCCAGGGGCGGGGGAGTGTTCAATGAGCAGTTCTTC.

This clonotype was counted a few times. The V call is TRBV11-2, the J call TRBJ2-3; 7 bases map to TRBD1. The CDR3 length is 15 residues. Germline lookup yields CDR1 SGHAT and CDR2 FQNNGV. V trimming: 2 bases; J trimming: 5 bases; junction bases outside the gene matches: 7. The CDR3 DNA sequence: TGTGCCAGCAGCTTATCCCCAAGGGGGCAAGATACGCAGTATTTT. It specifies CASSLSPRGQDTQYF.

This clonotype occurred a few times. The V gene is TRBV4-1, the J gene TRBJ2-7, with 8 bases fitting TRBD1. This CDR3 is built from 15 residues. In germline, CDR1 is MGHRA, CDR2 YSYEKL. V trimming: 2 bases; J trimming: 5 bases; junction bases outside the gene matches: 8. The CDR3 sequence is CASSQPRGLFNEQYF. As DNA, the CDR3 is TGCGCCAGCAGCCAACCCAGGGGGCTATTCAACGAGCAGTACTTC.

This clonotype was observed a handful of times. V is TRBV9 and J is TRBJ1-1; tentative D call: TRBD1 (6 bases). V was cut by 3 bases and J by 4 bases, with 10 bases left in between. This CDR3 spans 13 amino acids. Looked up from germline, CDR1 is SGDLS and CDR2 is YYNGEE. The CDR3 is CASSGGGGTEAFF. In nucleotides, the CDR3 is TGTGCCAGCAGCGGAGGGGGGGGCACTGAAGCTTTCTTT.

The V call is TRBV9, the J call TRBJ1-5; no firm D call. The germline V gene encodes CDR1 SGDLS and CDR2 YYNGEE. CDR3 length: 15 residues. V gave up 4 bases and J gave up 0 bases, with 11 bases separating them. The chain's CDR3 is CASSQGPNSNQPQHF. In nucleotides, the CDR3 is TGTGCCAGCAGCCAAGGACCGAATAGCAATCAGCCCCAGCATTTT. The full variable domain, its missing parts supplied by reference TRBV9 and TRBJ1-5, is DSGVTQTPKHLITATGQRVTLRCSPRSGDLSVYWYQQSLDQGLQFLIQYYNGEERAKGNILERFSAQQFPDLHSELNLSSLELGDSALYFCASSQGPNSNQPQHFGDGTRLSIL.

V and J are TRBV4-2 and TRBJ2-3; D is perhaps TRBD2 (6 bases). Trimming cost V 4 bases and J 0 bases, with 20 bases left between them. There are 18 residues in the CDR3. Germline V lookup: CDR1 LGHNA, CDR2 YNFKEQ. CDR3 sequence reads: CASSPRGMLSSSTDTQYF. The CDR3 DNA reads TGTGCCAGCAGCCCCCGGGGGATGTTATCCTCTAGCACAGATACGCAGTATTTT.

This rearrangement joins TRBV12-3 or TRBV12-4 to TRBJ1-2; unclear D gene. V was clipped by 10 bases and J by 8 bases, with 14 bases between them. The CDR3 runs to 11 residues. DNA for the CDR3: TGTGCCACCCCCCTCGGGGAAGGCTACACCTTC. It is translated as CATPLGEGYTF.

This clonotype was recorded a few times. The chain links TRBV28 to TRBJ2-1, with 13 bases matching TRBD2. Trimming took 5 bases from V and 10 from J; bases not matched to a gene: 5. Germline lookup yields CDR1 MDHEN and CDR2 SYDVKM. The CDR3 is 14 amino acids. CDR3 nucleotides: TGTGCCAGCAGTGAAGGACTAGCGGGAGACGAGCAGTTCTTC. Encoded protein: CASSEGLAGDEQFF.

The chain employs TRBV12-3 or TRBV12-4 and TRBJ2-7; TRBD2 aligns across 10 bases. The V gene end was trimmed by 1 base and the J gene end by 3 bases; junction bases not matched to a gene: 6. This CDR3 spans 16 amino acids. The DNA for the CDR3 is TGTGCCAGCAGTTTAGAGGTGGCTAGCGGGAGCTACGAGCAGTACTTC. This codes for CASSLEVASGSYEQYF.

The chain is built from TRBV4-1 and TRBJ2-3; D tentatively reads TRBD1 or TRBD2 (5 bases each). Germline CDR1 reads MGHRA; CDR2 reads YSYEKL. V was trimmed by 5 bases and J by 0 bases, leaving 12 bases between them. The CDR3 consists of 15 residues. CDR3 amino acids: CASSSGTVSTDTQYF. Here the CDR3 DNA reads TGCGCCAGCAGCTCCGGGACGGTGAGCACAGATACGCAGTATTTT.

This clonotype was seen a handful of times. This chain uses TRBV12-3 or TRBV12-4 with TRBJ2-7; D not resolved. The CDR3 is 14 residues long. The V and J ends lost 5 bases and 1 base respectively, with 12 bases between them. The CDR3: CASSPPDGSYEQYF. Written as DNA, the CDR3 is TGTGCCAGCAGTCCCCCGGACGGATCCTACGAGCAGTACTTC.

This clonotype was observed a few times. The gene calls are TRBV5-1 and TRBJ1-2; the match to TRBD1 covers 7 bases. The CDR3 contains 13 residues. V lost 0 bases and J lost 8; bases outside the gene matches: 4. The germline gives CDR1 SGHRS, CDR2 YFSETQ. The CDR3 DNA reads as TGCGCCAGCAGCTTGGAGGGGGCGAACGGCTACACCTTC. Its translation is CASSLEGANGYTF. Variable domain in full (rest from reference TRBV5-1 and TRBJ1-2): KAGVTQTPRYLIKTRGQQVTLSCSPISGHRSVSWYQQTPGQGLQFLFEYFSETQRNKGNFPGRFSGRQFSNSRSEMNVSTLELGDSALYLCASSLEGANGYTFGSGTRLTVV.

This chain links TRBV6-4 with TRBJ1-1; TRBD1 agrees at 10 bases. Germline values: CDR1 MRHNA, CDR2 SNTAGT. The CDR3 is 17 amino acids. Trimming removed 0 bases from V and 3 bases from J; junction bases left unmatched: 7. The CDR3 nucleotides read TGTGCCAGCAGTGACTCTTGGGACAGGGGACTTGACACTGAAGCTTTCTTT. The encoded protein is CASSDSWDRGLDTEAFF.

This clonotype has a handful of counts. The chain is built from TRBV12-3 or TRBV12-4 and TRBJ2-5; D might be TRBD1 or TRBD2, each matching 5 bases. The germline V and J ends were trimmed by 3 bases and 5 bases, with 10 bases remaining between them. There are 13 residues in the CDR3. This CDR3 reads CASSFGTGETQYF. In nucleotides, the CDR3 is TGTGCCAGCAGTTTCGGGACGGGCGAGACCCAGTACTTC.

In this sample, this clonotype turned up once. In DNA, the CDR3 is TGTGCCAGCTCACCAGGGGGCCGGGAGACCCAGTACTTC. Translated, it gives CASSPGGRETQYF. The chain couples TRBV18 to TRBJ2-5; TRBD1 is a possible D gene (6 bases). V lost 2 bases, J lost 5 bases, and 9 bases lay in between. There are 13 residues in the CDR3. CDR1 KGHSH and CDR2 LQKENI come from the germline V gene.

This clonotype was recorded a few times. The V and J genes are TRBV28 and TRBJ1-2; a possible D gene is TRBD1 (5 bases). The CDR3 runs 13 residues. V shed 5 bases and J shed 7 bases, with 14 bases lying between them. CDR1 is MDHEN, CDR2 SYDVKM, per germline. The DNA of the CDR3 is TGTGCCAGCAGTCCCCGGGGGTCGGGTGGCTACACCTTC. As protein: CASSPRGSGGYTF.

This clonotype was seen a handful of times. The gene calls are TRBV20-1 and TRBJ2-7, with TRBD2 as a possible D gene (5 bases). V was trimmed by 5 bases and J by 0 bases, leaving 14 bases between them. This CDR3 is 14 amino acids long. From germline, CDR1 is DFQATT and CDR2 SNEGSKA (reference sequence). CDR3 amino acids: CSAHPRAGSYEQYF. The CDR3 DNA follows: TGCAGTGCTCACCCGAGGGCGGGCTCCTACGAGCAGTACTTC.

This chain uses TRBV6-1 with TRBJ2-1; TRBD2 agrees at 10 bases. With 7 bases clipped from V and 8 bases from J, the junction kept 11 bases outside the gene matches. The length of the CDR3 is 15 residues. The germline V gene encodes CDR1 MNHNS and CDR2 SASEGT. The chain's CDR3 is CASKEGLAPGYEQFF. CDR3 sequence (DNA): TGTGCCAGCAAAGAGGGACTAGCGCCCGGGTATGAGCAGTTCTTC.

The chain links TRBV2 to TRBJ1-1; 7 bases map to TRBD1. The CDR3 is 15 residues long. Trimming removed 5 bases from V and 1 base from J; junction bases left unmatched: 7. CDR1 SNHLY and CDR2 FYNNEI come from the germline V gene. The CDR3 nucleotides read TGTGCCAGCAGTTGGAGGACAGGAGGGAACACTGAAGCTTTCTTT. The encoded protein is CASSWRTGGNTEAFF.

The chain recombines TRBV29-1 with TRBJ2-7; 8 bases align to TRBD2. The CDR3 consists of 15 residues. CDR1 is SQVTM, CDR2 ANQGSEA, per germline. The ends lost 2 bases at V and 3 bases at J; junction bases unmatched: 9. The CDR3 is CSVELDSLAGYEQYF. CDR3 DNA: TGCAGCGTTGAATTAGACAGCCTAGCGGGCTACGAGCAGTACTTC.